This TCR beta chain was recovered during a study of cytomegalovirus exposure and HLA in healthy donors. Germline CDR1 and CDR2: SGHVS and FNYEAQ. After removal of 6 bases from V and 4 bases from J, the junction contained 8 bases not matched to a gene. The CDR3 is made up of 16 amino acids. Worth noting for this clone: What it recognizes is unknown.

Study-wide points: Differences between HLA loci emerged in a later analysis of TCR association rates, with DRB1 most and HLA-C fewest. Through in vitro validation, three CMV-associated chains were shown to be specific for CMV antigens. Among donors in an Asian-associated ancestry cluster, a later analysis reportedly found fewer N-insertions than the approximately 700-donor mean.

PCR primers comprised 60 Vbeta and 13 Jbeta primers. The table came from immunoSEQ multiplex PCR; TCRdb's copy has only in-frame clones and leaves some out. There are some 160,000 clones in the sample; 65% to 80% occur only once, and around 0.69% lies in the top ten. The origin of this receptor is a middle-aged woman in good health and CMV-seronegative. The sequencing sample was made of PBMCs. The chain joins TRBV7-6 to TRBJ2-1, with 11 bases matching TRBD1. The CDR3 bases are TGTGCCAGCAGTTACCACGGACAGGGGGCATACAATGAGCAGTTCTTC. Residues: CASSYHGQGAYNEQFF.